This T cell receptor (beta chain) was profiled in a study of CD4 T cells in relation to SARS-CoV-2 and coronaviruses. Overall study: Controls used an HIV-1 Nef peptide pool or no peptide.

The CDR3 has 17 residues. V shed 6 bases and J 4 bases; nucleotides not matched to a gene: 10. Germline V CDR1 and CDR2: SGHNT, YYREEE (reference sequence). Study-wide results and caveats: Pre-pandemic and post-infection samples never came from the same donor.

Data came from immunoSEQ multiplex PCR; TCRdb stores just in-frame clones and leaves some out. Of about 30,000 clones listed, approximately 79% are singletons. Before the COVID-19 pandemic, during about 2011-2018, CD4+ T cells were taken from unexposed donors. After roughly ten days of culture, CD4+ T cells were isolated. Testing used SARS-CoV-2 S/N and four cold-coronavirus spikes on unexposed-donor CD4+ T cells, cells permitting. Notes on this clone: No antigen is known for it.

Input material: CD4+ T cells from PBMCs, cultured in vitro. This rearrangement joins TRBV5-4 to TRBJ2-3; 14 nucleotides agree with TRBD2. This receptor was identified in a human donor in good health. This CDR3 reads CASKTRGLAGAPDTQYF. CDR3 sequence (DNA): TGTGCCAGCAAGACACGGGGACTAGCGGGGGCCCCAGATACGCAGTATTTT.